These T cell receptor beta chains were read from a single sample in a study of response to subunit inactivated influenza vaccine. TCRdb passed the RT-PCR reads through MiXCR, listing each CDR3 protein once. The sample gives about 520,000 distinct CDR3 sequences, roughly 25% of which show up once; under 2.5% is in the top ten. Material: CD4+ T cells sorted from PBMCs, obtained around 5 days after vaccination. Every receptor here comes from a man aged 50 to 59 who received an inactivated influenza vaccine. CDR3s include the opening cysteine and the closing phenylalanine or tryptophan. D genes are given only for firm matches. Only part of the rows carry a size: once, few, many, or a class if the clone is expanded.

size,V,J,D,CDR3,DNA
.,TRBV7-6,TRBJ1-1,.,CASTADRSAEAFF,TGTGCCAGCACCGCTGATAGAAGCGCTGAAGCTTTCTTT
.,TRBV4-3,TRBJ2-5,.,CASSRLGRTYGETQYF,TGCGCCAGCAGCCGACTAGGGCGCACCTATGGGGAGACCCAGTACTTC
few,TRBV20-1,TRBJ2-1,.,CSARVRGGGEQFF,TGCAGTGCTAGAGTTCGCGGCGGAGGGGAGCAGTTCTTC
.,TRBV10-3,TRBJ2-5,.,CAISEGGVQETQYF,TGTGCCATCAGTGAAGGCGGGGTCCAAGAGACCCAGTACTTC
few,TRBV28,TRBJ2-1,.,CASTPLGNNEQFF,TGTGCCAGCACCCCCCTAGGGAACAATGAGCAGTTCTTC
few,TRBV28,TRBJ1-6,.,CASLSGDLNSPLHF,TGTGCCAGCCTTTCCGGGGACCTTAATTCACCCCTCCACTTT
.,TRBV29-1,TRBJ2-2,.,CSVRPQPNTGELFF,TGCAGCGTTCGTCCTCAGCCGAACACCGGGGAGCTGTTTTTT
once,TRBV20-1,TRBJ2-1,TRBD2,CSARLTGGPYNEQFF,TGCAGTGCTCGTTTAACGGGGGGGCCATACAATGAGCAGTTCTTC
few,TRBV7-6,TRBJ2-5,.,CASSLWPIGTRVQETQYF,TGTGCCAGCAGCTTATGGCCAATCGGGACACGGGTCCAAGAGACCCAGTACTTC
.,TRBV7-8,TRBJ1-1,.,CASSLKTAPLGTEAFF,TGTGCCAGCAGCTTAAAAACAGCGCCCTTGGGCACTGAAGCTTTCTTT
few,TRBV4-1,TRBJ2-1,TRBD2,CASSQEGGSSYYNEQFF,TGCGCCAGCAGCCAAGAGGGGGGGTCTAGCTATTACAATGAGCAGTTCTTC
.,TRBV5-1,TRBJ2-3,.,CASSWGSDGTQYF,TGCGCCAGCAGCTGGGGTAGCGATGGTACGCAGTATTTT
.,TRBV6-5,TRBJ2-7,TRBD1,CASSYSKVGQGYEQYF,TGTGCCAGCAGTTACTCGAAGGTTGGACAGGGCTACGAGCAGTACTTC
.,TRBV12-3/TRBV12-4,TRBJ1-4,TRBD1,CASSAGTVSEKLFF,TGTGCCAGCAGTGCCGGGACAGTTTCTGAAAAACTGTTTTTT
.,TRBV7-6,TRBJ2-7,TRBD2,CASSILAASSYEQYF,TGTGCCAGCAGCATCCTAGCGGCGAGCTCCTACGAGCAGTACTTC
many,TRBV11-2,TRBJ2-3,.,CASSLDPGRRGRGGPDTQYF,TGTGCCAGCAGCTTAGATCCGGGGAGAAGAGGGCGGGGAGGCCCAGATACGCAGTATTTT
.,TRBV7-2,TRBJ2-6,.,CASSLSPGNSGANVLTF,TGTGCCAGCAGCTTATCTCCGGGAAACTCTGGGGCCAACGTCCTGACTTTC
few,TRBV5-6,TRBJ2-3,TRBD1,CASSYPGQGGDTQYF,TGTGCCAGCAGCTACCCGGGACAGGGGGGGGATACGCAGTATTTT
few,TRBV5-1,TRBJ1-6,TRBD1,CASSPGTGTNSPLHF,TGCGCCAGCAGCCCGGGGACAGGGACGAATTCACCCCTCCACTTT
medium-sized,TRBV10-3,TRBJ2-3,.,CAISPTTDTQYF,TGTGCCATCAGTCCAACCACAGATACGCAGTATTTT
few,TRBV5-1,TRBJ2-7,.,CASSLESGEQYF,TGCGCCAGCAGCTTGGAGTCAGGCGAGCAGTACTTC
few,TRBV2,TRBJ1-5,TRBD1,CASSPGTGVSNQPQHF,TGTGCCAGCAGTCCCGGGACAGGGGTGAGCAATCAGCCCCAGCATTTT
few,TRBV12-3/TRBV12-4,TRBJ2-3,.,CASSLGIGGQSTDTQYF,TGTGCCAGCAGTTTAGGGATCGGCGGGCAGAGCACAGATACGCAGTATTTT
.,TRBV10-3,TRBJ1-6,.,CAISERDNDNSPLHF,TGTGCCATCAGTGAGAGGGACAATGATAATTCACCCCTCCACTTT
.,TRBV20-1,TRBJ1-5,.,CSAPDPSRDQPQHF,TGCAGTGCCCCCGACCCCTCGAGGGATCAGCCCCAGCATTTT
many,TRBV11-2,TRBJ2-5,.,CASSLGAGRETQYF,TGTGCCAGCAGCTTAGGAGCCGGGAGAGAGACCCAGTACTTC
.,TRBV25-1,TRBJ2-7,.,CASSKQGEVYEQYF,TGTGCCAGCAGTAAGCAGGGAGAGGTCTACGAGCAGTACTTC
few,TRBV6-1,TRBJ2-1,.,CASSEALAYNEQFF,TGTGCCAGCAGTGAAGCACTAGCTTACAATGAGCAGTTCTTC
.,TRBV6-1,TRBJ2-7,TRBD2,CASSAGLAVYEQYF,TGTGCCAGCAGTGCGGGACTAGCAGTCTACGAGCAGTACTTC
many,TRBV19,TRBJ2-1,TRBD2,CASSPGLAYNEQFF,TGTGCCAGTAGCCCGGGACTAGCCTACAATGAGCAGTTCTTC